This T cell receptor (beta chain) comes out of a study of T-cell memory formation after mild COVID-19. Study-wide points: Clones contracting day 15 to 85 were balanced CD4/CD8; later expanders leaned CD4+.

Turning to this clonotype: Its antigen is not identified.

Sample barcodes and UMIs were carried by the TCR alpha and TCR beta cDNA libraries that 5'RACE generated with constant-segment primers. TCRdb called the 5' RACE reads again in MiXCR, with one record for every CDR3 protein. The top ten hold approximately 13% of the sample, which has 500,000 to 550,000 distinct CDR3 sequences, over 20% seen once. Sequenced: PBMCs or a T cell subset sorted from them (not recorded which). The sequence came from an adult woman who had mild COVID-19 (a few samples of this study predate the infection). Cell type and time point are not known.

CDR3 amino acids: CASSPVAAIQETQYF. The DNA for the CDR3 is TGTGCCAGCAGCCCAGTGGCGGCCATTCAAGAGACCCAGTACTTC. The J gene is TRBJ2-5, the V gene TRBV7-9; the D is unclear. Germline V lookup: CDR1 SEHNR, CDR2 FQNEAQ (reference sequence). The CDR3 runs 15 residues. V lost 5 bases, J lost 2 bases, and 15 bases lay in between.